This T cell receptor beta chain was identified in a study of shared clonotypes between healthy human individuals. Overall study: Two women and a few men aged 18 to 49 made up the donors.

The germline gives CDR1 MDHEN, CDR2 SYDVKM. CDR3 length: 13 amino acids. The method was immunoSEQ multiplex PCR; TCRdb's version includes in-frame clones alone and lacks a portion of them. The data contain over 2 million clones, less than 95% of them seen just once; the ten biggest clones take up around 0.38%. Study observations and caveats: Richness estimates generally favored naive over memory subsets.

A word on this clone: Antigen unknown.

The sample comprised naive CD4+ T cells from PBMCs. Subset defined: CD45RA+ positively selected. This sequence was found in a young man in good health. Some clones in this sample may be carry-over from other donors' samples. The rearrangement links TRBV28 to TRBJ2-3; D ambiguous. The CDR3 region is CASHLPSTDTQYF. CDR3 bases: TGTGCGTCCCACCTCCCTAGCACAGATACGCAGTATTTT.